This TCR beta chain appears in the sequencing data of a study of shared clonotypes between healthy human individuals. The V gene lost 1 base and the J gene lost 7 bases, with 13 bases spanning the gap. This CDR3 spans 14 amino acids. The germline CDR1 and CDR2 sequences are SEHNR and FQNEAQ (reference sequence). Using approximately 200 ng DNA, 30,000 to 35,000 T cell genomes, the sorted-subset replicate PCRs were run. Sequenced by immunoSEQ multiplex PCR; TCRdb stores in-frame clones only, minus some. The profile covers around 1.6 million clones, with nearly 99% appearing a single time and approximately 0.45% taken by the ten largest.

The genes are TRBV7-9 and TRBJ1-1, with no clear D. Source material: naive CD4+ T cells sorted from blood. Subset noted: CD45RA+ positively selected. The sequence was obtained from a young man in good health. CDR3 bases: TGTGCCAGCAGCTTAGACGCTGAAATTGGTGAAGCTTTCTTT. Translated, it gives CASSLDAEIGEAFF.